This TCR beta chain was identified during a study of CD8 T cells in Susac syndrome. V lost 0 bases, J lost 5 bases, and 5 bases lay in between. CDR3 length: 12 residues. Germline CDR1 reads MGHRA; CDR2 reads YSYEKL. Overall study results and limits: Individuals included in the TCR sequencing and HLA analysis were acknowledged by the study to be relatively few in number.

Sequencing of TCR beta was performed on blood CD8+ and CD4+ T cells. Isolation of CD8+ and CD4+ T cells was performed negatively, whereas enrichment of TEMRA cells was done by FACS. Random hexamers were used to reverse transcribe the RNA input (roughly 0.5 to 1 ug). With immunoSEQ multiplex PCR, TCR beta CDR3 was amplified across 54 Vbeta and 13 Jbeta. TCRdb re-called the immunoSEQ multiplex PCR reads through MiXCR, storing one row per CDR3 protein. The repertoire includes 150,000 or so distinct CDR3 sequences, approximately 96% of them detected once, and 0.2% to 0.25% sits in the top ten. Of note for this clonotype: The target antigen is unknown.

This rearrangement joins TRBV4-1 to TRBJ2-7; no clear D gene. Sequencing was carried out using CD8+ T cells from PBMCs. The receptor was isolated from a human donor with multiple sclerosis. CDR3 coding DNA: TGCGCCAGCAGCCAAGAGTGGGACGAGCAGTACTTC. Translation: CASSQEWDEQYF.